These T cell receptor beta chains were read from a single sample in a study of blood T cells in healthy people across ages. TCRdb recomputed calls from the 5' RACE reads with MiXCR, one row per CDR3 protein. The table lists roughly 1,700,000 distinct CDR3 sequences, 28% of them singletons. Source material: blood. The source of these receptors is a woman in her twenties or thirties in good health. The CDR3 runs from the conserved cysteine through the conserved F or W. The D gene is left open where the match is weak. Only some rows state a clone size, as once, few, many or a class for expanded clones.

size: once
V: TRBV21-1
J: TRBJ1-1
D: -
CDR3: CASSKSPGGIRPEAFF
DNA: TGTGCCAGCAGCAAATCCCCAGGGGGCATACGTCCTGAAGCTTTCTTT

size: -
V: TRBV3-1
J: TRBJ2-3
D: -
CDR3: CASSSTAMTYAQYF
DNA: TGTGCCAGCAGCTCAACCGCCATGACCTATGCGCAGTATTTT

size: -
V: TRBV5-5
J: TRBJ2-1
D: -
CDR3: CASSWGLTRGAGFF
DNA: TGTGCCAGCAGCTGGGGGCTAACGAGGGGCGCAGGGTTCTTC

size: -
V: TRBV29-1
J: TRBJ2-7
D: TRBD2
CDR3: CSVRTSGRTYEQYF
DNA: TGCAGCGTCCGGACTAGCGGGAGGACCTACGAGCAGTACTTC

size: -
V: TRBV18
J: TRBJ1-2
D: -
CDR3: CASSPTGTDGYTF
DNA: TGTGCCAGCTCACCAACAGGGACGGATGGCTACACCTTC

size: -
V: TRBV5-1
J: TRBJ2-5
D: -
CDR3: CPSSFGTVQETQYF
DNA: TGCCCCAGCAGCTTCGGCACAGTCCAAGAGACCCAGTACTTC

size: -
V: TRBV7-2
J: TRBJ2-7
D: TRBD1
CDR3: CASSSRTGGEEQYF
DNA: TGTGCCAGCAGCTCGCGGACAGGGGGCGAAGAGCAGTACTTC

size: many
V: TRBV4-1
J: TRBJ2-1
D: TRBD2
CDR3: CASSQSGGVNEQFF
DNA: TGCGCCAGCAGCCAGAGCGGGGGTGTCAATGAGCAGTTCTTC

size: -
V: TRBV4-2
J: TRBJ1-5
D: -
CDR3: CASSQDKGNNQPQHF
DNA: TGTGCCAGCAGCCAAGATAAGGGTAACAATCAGCCCCAGCATTTT

size: few
V: TRBV7-2
J: TRBJ2-4
D: -
CDR3: CASGQGSGVLRDIQYF
DNA: TGTGCCAGCGGCCAAGGTAGCGGCGTCCTTCGGGACATTCAGTACTTC

size: -
V: TRBV5-1
J: TRBJ2-1
D: TRBD1
CDR3: CASSLATGTGTYEQFF
DNA: TGCGCCAGCAGCTTAGCCACTGGGACAGGGACCTATGAGCAGTTCTTC

size: -
V: TRBV7-2
J: TRBJ2-7
D: TRBD1
CDR3: CASTALRDSRSEQYF
DNA: TGTGCCAGCACCGCTCTCAGGGACAGCCGAAGTGAGCAGTACTTC

size: few
V: TRBV20-1
J: TRBJ1-1
D: -
CDR3: CSARDGGGSTEVFF
DNA: TGCAGTGCTAGAGATGGGGGGGGATCCACTGAAGTTTTCTTT

size: -
V: TRBV7-2
J: TRBJ1-2
D: -
CDR3: CASSLAQGWNGYTF
DNA: TGTGCCAGCAGCTTAGCGCAGGGATGGAATGGCTACACCTTC

size: -
V: TRBV7-9
J: TRBJ1-1
D: -
CDR3: CTSTQGGTFNTEAFF
DNA: TGTACCAGCACCCAAGGGGGGACATTCAACACTGAAGCTTTCTTT

size: -
V: TRBV29-1
J: TRBJ2-1
D: -
CDR3: CSVERPRGGGLYNEQFF
DNA: TGCAGCGTTGAACGCCCGAGGGGCGGGGGCCTCTACAATGAGCAGTTCTTC

size: -
V: TRBV28
J: TRBJ2-1
D: TRBD1
CDR3: CASSLLNRDRGLNEQFF
DNA: TGTGCCAGCAGTTTATTAAACCGGGACAGGGGGCTCAATGAGCAGTTCTTC

size: many
V: TRBV27
J: TRBJ2-4
D: -
CDR3: CASSLAGVWGIQYF
DNA: TGTGCCAGCAGTCTAGCAGGGGTTTGGGGCATTCAGTACTTC

size: -
V: TRBV11-1
J: TRBJ1-1
D: -
CDR3: CASSPPLGERNTEAFF
DNA: TGTGCCAGCAGCCCACCCCTGGGGGAGAGGAACACTGAAGCTTTCTTT

size: -
V: TRBV27
J: TRBJ2-5
D: TRBD1
CDR3: CASSSLDRVQETQYF
DNA: TGTGCCAGCAGTTCCTTGGACAGGGTCCAGGAGACCCAGTACTTC

size: few
V: TRBV4-2
J: TRBJ2-1
D: -
CDR3: CASSQVGQGLVSEQFF
DNA: TGTGCCAGCAGCCAAGTGGGGCAGGGGTTGGTATCTGAGCAGTTCTTC

size: -
V: TRBV12-3/TRBV12-4
J: TRBJ2-7
D: -
CDR3: CASRWTSRPGNEQYF
DNA: TGTGCCAGCAGATGGACCTCTCGACCGGGCAATGAGCAGTACTTC

size: few
V: TRBV29-1
J: TRBJ2-7
D: -
CDR3: CSVVRAGQYTYEQYF
DNA: TGCAGCGTTGTGAGAGCGGGACAGTATACCTACGAGCAGTACTTC

size: many
V: TRBV27
J: TRBJ2-1
D: -
CDR3: CASSLSRVHNEQFF
DNA: TGTGCCAGCAGTTTATCACGCGTGCACAATGAGCAGTTCTTC

size: many
V: TRBV7-9
J: TRBJ1-4
D: TRBD1
CDR3: CASSQGQGHEKLFF
DNA: TGTGCCAGCAGCCAGGGACAGGGGCATGAAAAACTGTTTTTT

size: -
V: TRBV12-3/TRBV12-4
J: TRBJ1-2
D: -
CDR3: CASSLPSRANYGYTF
DNA: TGTGCCAGCAGCCTGCCCTCCCGAGCTAACTATGGCTACACCTTC

size: few
V: TRBV7-2
J: TRBJ1-5
D: -
CDR3: CASSSRDQPQHF
DNA: TGTGCCAGCAGCTCCAGGGATCAGCCCCAGCATTTT

size: -
V: TRBV7-3
J: TRBJ2-3
D: TRBD2
CDR3: CAISPQAGWTDTQYF
DNA: TGTGCCATTAGCCCCCAAGCGGGGTGGACAGATACGCAGTATTTT

size: few
V: TRBV12-3/TRBV12-4
J: TRBJ2-7
D: TRBD1
CDR3: CASTFGGTGVLEQYF
DNA: TGTGCCAGCACCTTCGGCGGGACAGGGGTACTCGAGCAGTACTTC

size: few
V: TRBV20-1
J: TRBJ1-4
D: -
CDR3: CSARDLSLATNEKLFF
DNA: TGCAGTGCTAGAGATCTCAGCCTTGCAACTAATGAAAAACTGTTTTTT

size: many
V: TRBV12-3/TRBV12-4
J: TRBJ1-2
D: TRBD1
CDR3: CASTQRTGRSHGYTF
DNA: TGTGCCAGCACTCAGAGGACAGGCAGGTCTCATGGCTACACCTTC

size: once
V: TRBV6-6
J: TRBJ1-2
D: -
CDR3: CASSSQVGDYGYTF
DNA: TGTGCCAGCAGTTCCCAAGTAGGGGACTATGGCTACACCTTC

size: -
V: TRBV12-3/TRBV12-4
J: TRBJ2-5
D: -
CDR3: CASSFSAGSRTQYF
DNA: TGTGCCAGCAGTTTTAGTGCGGGTTCTAGGACCCAGTACTTC